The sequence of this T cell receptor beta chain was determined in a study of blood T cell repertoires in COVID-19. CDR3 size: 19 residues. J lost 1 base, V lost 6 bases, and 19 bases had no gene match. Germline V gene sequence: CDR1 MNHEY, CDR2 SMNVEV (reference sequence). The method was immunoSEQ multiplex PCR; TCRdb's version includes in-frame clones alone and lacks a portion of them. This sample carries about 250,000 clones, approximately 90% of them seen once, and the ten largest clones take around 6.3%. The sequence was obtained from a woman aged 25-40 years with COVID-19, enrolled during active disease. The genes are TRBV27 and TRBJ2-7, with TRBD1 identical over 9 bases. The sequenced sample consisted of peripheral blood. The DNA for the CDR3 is TGTGCCAGCAGCCTTACCACATACGCCCAGGGACAGGGATCCTACGAGCAGTACTTC. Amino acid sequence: CASSLTTYAQGQGSYEQYF.